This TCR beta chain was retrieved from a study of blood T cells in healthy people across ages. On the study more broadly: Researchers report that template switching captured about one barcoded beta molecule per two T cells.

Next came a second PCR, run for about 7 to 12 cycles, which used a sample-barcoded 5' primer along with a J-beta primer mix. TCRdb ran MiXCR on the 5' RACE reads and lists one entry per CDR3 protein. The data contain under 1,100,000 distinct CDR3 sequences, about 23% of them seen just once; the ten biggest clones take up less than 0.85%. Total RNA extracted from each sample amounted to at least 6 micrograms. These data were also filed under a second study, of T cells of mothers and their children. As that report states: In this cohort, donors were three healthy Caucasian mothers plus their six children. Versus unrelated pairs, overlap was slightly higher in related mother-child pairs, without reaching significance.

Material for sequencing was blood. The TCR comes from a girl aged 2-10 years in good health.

The CDR3 DNA reads TGTGCCAGCAGTTACGGTAGGAGTCAGCAAGAGACCCAGTACTTC. Encoded protein: CASSYGRSQQETQYF. V is TRBV6-6 and J is TRBJ2-5, with no clear D. The ends were cut back, 2 bases at V and 2 bases at J, with 12 bases in the middle. Germline V CDR1 and CDR2: MNHNY, SVGAGI (reference sequence). The CDR3 extends over 15 amino acids.